Listed below are T cell receptor beta chains from one sample, sequenced in a study of CD8 T cells in ankylosing spondylitis. From the 5' RACE reads, TCRdb called clonotypes with MiXCR, one entry per CDR3 protein. The repertoire holds roughly 700,000 distinct CDR3 sequences, with 15% to 20% as singletons. Sequences were obtained from blood, either unsorted or a sorted T cell fraction (not recorded which). These TCRs come from a male donor with ankylosing spondylitis. CDR3s include the opening cysteine and the closing phenylalanine or tryptophan. A D gene is named only where the DNA matches it firmly. Size tells how often a clone was seen (once, few, many) or the class of an expanded clone, and some rows leave it out.

clone_size	v_call	j_call	d_call	cdr3_length	cdr3_aa	cdr3_nt
.	TRBV5-1	TRBJ2-1	.	14	CASSLGGLGNEQFF	TGCGCCAGCAGCTTGGGAGGTTTGGGCAATGAGCAGTTCTTC
few	TRBV5-1	TRBJ1-4	.	15	CASSPGQLLGEKLFF	TGCGCCAGCAGCCCCGGACAGCTCCTTGGTGAAAAACTGTTTTTT
few	TRBV7-8	TRBJ2-1	TRBD1	18	CASSLAVTGTSSYNEQFF	TGTGCCAGCAGCTTAGCGGTGACAGGGACCAGCTCCTACAATGAGCAGTTCTTC
.	TRBV28	TRBJ2-7	TRBD2	17	CASSLPLRLAGEHEQYF	TGTGCCAGCAGTTTACCCCTCAGACTAGCGGGAGAACACGAGCAGTACTTC
.	TRBV5-1	TRBJ2-1	.	15	CASSLVAGTNNEQFF	TGCGCCAGCAGCTTGGTTGCGGGCACTAACAATGAGCAGTTCTTC
.	TRBV12-3/TRBV12-4	TRBJ1-1	.	15	CASRPYGTAEGEAFF	TGTGCCAGCAGGCCCTACGGGACGGCTGAAGGTGAAGCTTTCTTT
.	TRBV6-5	TRBJ1-2	.	16	CASSSGPGGSTYGYTF	TGTGCCAGCAGTTCCGGCCCGGGAGGATCAACATATGGCTACACCTTC
.	TRBV29-1	TRBJ2-3	TRBD2	17	CSVEGVGGGPTTDTQYF	TGCAGCGTTGAAGGTGTTGGGGGGGGACCAACCACAGATACGCAGTATTTT
few	TRBV4-2	TRBJ2-5	TRBD1	15	CASSQDMGQGKTQYF	TGTGCCAGCAGCCAAGATATGGGACAGGGCAAGACCCAGTACTTC
many	TRBV4-3	TRBJ2-1	TRBD2	15	CASSQDSGSYNEQFF	TGTGCCAGCAGCCAAGATAGCGGGAGCTACAATGAGCAGTTCTTC
.	TRBV2	TRBJ2-7	.	16	CASSEALRQKPYEQYF	TGTGCCAGCAGTGAAGCGCTTCGACAGAAGCCTTACGAGCAGTACTTC